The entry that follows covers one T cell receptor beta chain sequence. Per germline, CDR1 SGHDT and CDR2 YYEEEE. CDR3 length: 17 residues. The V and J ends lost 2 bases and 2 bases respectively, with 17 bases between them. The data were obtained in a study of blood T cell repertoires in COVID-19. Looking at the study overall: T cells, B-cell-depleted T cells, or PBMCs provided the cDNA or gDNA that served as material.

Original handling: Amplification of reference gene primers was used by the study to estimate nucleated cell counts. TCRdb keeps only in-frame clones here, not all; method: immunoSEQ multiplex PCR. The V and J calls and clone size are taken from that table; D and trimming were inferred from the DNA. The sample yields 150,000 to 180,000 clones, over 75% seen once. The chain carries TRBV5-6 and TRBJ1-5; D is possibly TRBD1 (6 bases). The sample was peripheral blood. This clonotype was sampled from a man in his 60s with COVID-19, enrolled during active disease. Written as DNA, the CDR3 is TGTGCCAGCAGCTTTTACAAGGACAACAGGGGCAATCAGCCCCAGCATTTT. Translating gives CASSFYKDNRGNQPQHF. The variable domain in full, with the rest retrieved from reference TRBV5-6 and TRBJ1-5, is DAGVTQSPTHLIKTRGQQVTLRCSPKSGHDTVSWYQQALGQGPQFIFQYYEEEERQRGNFPDRFSGHQFPNYSSELNVNALLLGDSALYLCASSFYKDNRGNQPQHFGDGTRLSIL.